These 13 T cell receptor beta chains were sequenced from one sample in a study of PD-1 blockade in classical Hodgkin lymphoma. Data came from immunoSEQ multiplex PCR; TCRdb stores just in-frame clones and leaves some out. The sample records roughly 94,000 clones, about 93% being singletons. The time point denotes: cycle 4 day 1 (C4D1), after 6 weeks of nivolumab. The patients all showed relapse after autologous stem cell transplantation, while their brentuximab vedotin exposure varied. The sample consisted of peripheral blood mononuclear cells (PBMCs), taken before the fourth cycle of nivolumab. The receptors were sampled from a human donor with classical Hodgkin lymphoma.

DNA of the CDR3: TGTGCCAGCAAAACAGGGAGGGGGGACTACGAGCAGTACTTC. It specifies CASKTGRGDYEQYF. This rearrangement joins TRBV6-6 to TRBJ2-7; TRBD2 is a possible D gene (7 bases). Trimming pared 7 bases from V and 3 bases from J, leaving 16 bases between. Germline assignment: CDR1 MNHNY and CDR2 SVGAGI (reference sequence). The CDR3 covers 14 residues.

This chain links TRBV2 with TRBJ1-2; 9 bases line up with TRBD1. J was trimmed by 8 bases and V by 10 bases; bases with no gene match: 8. The CDR3 loop spans 12 amino acids. Germline V gene data show CDR1 as SNHLY and CDR2 as FYNNEI. The CDR3 is CATLDRGEGYTF. CDR3 bases: TGTGCCACCTTAGACAGGGGGGAGGGCTACACCTTC.

The chain has TRBV9 and TRBJ1-3; no clear D gene. V lost 7 bases, J lost 0 bases, and 2 bases lay in between. Per the germline V gene, CDR1 is SGDLS and CDR2 is YYNGEE. The CDR3 contains 11 residues. DNA of the CDR3: TGTGCCAGCCTCTCTGGAAACACCATATATTTT. It codes for CASLSGNTIYF. The variable domain in full, with the rest retrieved from reference TRBV9 and TRBJ1-3, is DSGVTQTPKHLITATGQRVTLRCSPRSGDLSVYWYQQSLDQGLQFLIQYYNGEERAKGNILERFSAQQFPDLHSELNLSSLELGDSALYFCASLSGNTIYFGEGSWLTVV.

The V call is TRBV29-1, the J call TRBJ1-2; D gene ambiguous. Germline values: CDR1 SQVTM, CDR2 ANQGSEA. Trimming stripped 6 bases from V and 0 bases from J, with 8 bases between. This CDR3 comprises 12 residues. CDR3 region: CSVGAANYGYTF. CDR3 bases: TGCAGCGTGGGCGCGGCTAACTATGGCTACACCTTC.

The chain carries TRBV9 and TRBJ2-7, with 9 positions matching TRBD2. V lost 4 bases to trimming and J lost 6 bases; unmatched junction nucleotides: 11. The germline V gene has CDR1 SGDLS and CDR2 YYNGEE. This CDR3 is built from 15 residues. CDR3 coding DNA: TGTGCCAGCAGCCCGAGCGGGGGGCGGGGGAGCGAGCAGTACTTC. Its protein product is CASSPSGGRGSEQYF.

This clone turned up a few times. The V gene is TRBV2, the J gene TRBJ1-1; D not certain. Trimming cost V 5 bases and J 8 bases, with 15 bases left between them. This CDR3 has 13 residues. Germline CDR1 is SNHLY and CDR2 is FYNNEI. CDR3 region: CASSNSQAGEAFF. In DNA form, the CDR3 reads TGTGCCAGCAGTAATTCCCAGGCCGGGGAAGCTTTCTTT.

The chain is built from TRBV10-3 and TRBJ2-3; no definite D call. The length of the CDR3 is 14 residues. Deletions cut 5 bases from V and 4 bases from J, with 13 bases between. CDR1 is ENHRY, CDR2 SYGVKD, per germline. CDR3 amino acids: CAISIVPESDTQYF. Here the CDR3 DNA reads TGTGCCATCAGTATCGTGCCGGAATCAGATACGCAGTATTTT.

The chain has TRBV28 and TRBJ2-3, with 12 bases matching TRBD2. Germline CDR1 is MDHEN and CDR2 is SYDVKM. V shed 4 bases, J shed 2 bases, and the junction held 13 bases outside the gene matches. The length of the CDR3 is 19 residues. The CDR3 spells CASSSPAPGLAGITDTQYF. CDR3 DNA: TGTGCCAGCAGTTCCCCAGCTCCAGGACTAGCGGGGATCACAGATACGCAGTATTTT.

V gene TRBV2 combines with J gene TRBJ1-5, with D tentatively TRBD1 (5 bases). V was trimmed by 9 bases and J by 5 bases, leaving 11 bases between them. The CDR3 extends over 12 amino acids. Germline loops: CDR1 SNHLY, CDR2 FYNNEI. The CDR3 bases are TGTGCCAGGGGAGGGACGGATCAGCCCCAGCATTTT. Its protein is CARGGTDQPQHF.

This clone appeared a single time. The chain recombines TRBV2 with TRBJ2-2; D is unresolved. V gave up 0 bases and J gave up 7 bases, with 15 bases separating them. The length of the CDR3 is 16 residues. Looked up from germline, CDR1 is SNHLY and CDR2 is FYNNEI. The chain's CDR3 is CASSEALLGFGGELFF. CDR3 nucleotides: TGTGCCAGCAGTGAAGCGCTTTTGGGTTTCGGCGGGGAGCTGTTTTTT. The whole variable domain, remainder taken from reference TRBV2 and TRBJ2-2, is EPEVTQTPSHQVTQMGQEVILRCVPISNHLYFYWYRQILGQKVEFLVSFYNNEISEKSEIFDDQFSVERPDGSNFTLKIRSTKLEDSAMYFCASSEALLGFGGELFFGEGSRLTVL.

This chain links TRBV10-3 with TRBJ2-1; TRBD2 is a possible D gene (6 bases). This CDR3 region has 18 residues. Trimming removed 0 bases at V and 7 bases at J, with 22 bases between. Germline CDR1 reads ENHRY; CDR2 reads SYGVKD. The CDR3 sequence is CAISESGGLALGQNEQFF. CDR3 nucleotide sequence: TGTGCCATCAGTGAGTCAGGAGGGCTAGCCTTGGGTCAAAATGAGCAGTTCTTC.

The V gene is TRBV6-1, the J gene TRBJ1-4; unclear D gene. Germline-derived CDR1 and CDR2 are MNHNS and SASEGT. Between the trimmed V and J ends, which lost 7 bases and 4 bases, there was a span of 13 bases. The CDR3 contains 14 residues. CDR3 DNA: TGTGCCAGCATGACTATAGGATTTAATGAAAAACTGTTTTTT. Encoded protein: CASMTIGFNEKLFF.

The gene calls are TRBV5-4 and TRBJ2-1; no firm D call. The CDR3 totals 14 residues. Trimming cost V 1 base and J 9 bases, with 14 bases left between them. The V gene's germline CDR1 is SGHNT and CDR2 YYREEE (reference sequence). Here the CDR3 reads CASSLFEAPSEQFF. CDR3 DNA: TGTGCCAGCAGCTTGTTTGAGGCGCCGTCTGAGCAGTTCTTC.